One T cell receptor (beta chain) is described in this entry. Its target is unknown. The V gene end was trimmed by 2 bases and the J gene end by 4 bases; junction bases not matched to a gene: 3. The CDR3 has 14 residues. Per germline, CDR1 SGHAT and CDR2 FQNNGV. The data originate from a study of graft-versus-host responses after intestinal transplantation. Study-wide context: Each transplant was multivisceral, liver-intestinal, or isolated intestinal. After anti-thymocyte globulin induction, recipients took tacrolimus and steroids for three to four years. General observations from the study: Early post-transplant HvG declines showed an association with peak circulating GvH clone levels.

Assay used: immunoSEQ multiplex PCR; TCRdb lists only in-frame clones, some missing. The sample holds about 29,000 clones, about 85% seen once. The chain combines TRBV11-2 with TRBJ1-2; the match to TRBD1 covers 8 bases. This TCR derives from a human patient who received an intestinal transplant, so some T cells may come from the graft donor. Sequencing used PBMCs, obtained 450 to 460 days after intestinal transplantation. The CDR3 sequence is CASSLPGTGYGYTF. DNA of the CDR3: TGTGCCAGCAGCTTACCCGGGACAGGCTATGGCTACACCTTC.